This passage covers 29 T cell receptor beta chains from one sample sequenced in a study of blood T cell repertoires in COVID-19. Sequencing used immunoSEQ multiplex PCR; TCRdb keeps in-frame clones, though not all of them. The table records 200,000 or so clones, about nine tenths of them present only once. The specimen sequenced was peripheral blood. The origin of the receptors is a man aged 80 or over with acute or convalescent COVID-19.

The rearrangement uses TRBV24-1 and TRBJ2-7, with D perhaps TRBD1 (5 bases). Germline values: CDR1 KGHDR, CDR2 SFDVKD. V shed 4 bases and J shed 6 bases, with 15 bases lying between them. This CDR3 contains 14 residues. Here the CDR3 reads CATSDPRSGFEQYF. The CDR3 DNA is TGTGCCACCAGTGACCCGAGGTCAGGGTTCGAGCAGTACTTC.

The gene calls are TRBV30 and TRBJ2-4, with D possibly being TRBD2 (5 bases). The germline V gene encodes CDR1 GTSNPN and CDR2 SVGIG (reference sequence). The CDR3 is made up of 13 amino acids. V was cut by 3 bases and J by 7 bases, with 13 bases left in between. This CDR3 reads CAWSGAGGNIQYF. Here the CDR3 DNA reads TGTGCCTGGAGCGGTGCGGGTGGCAACATTCAGTACTTC.

The CDR3 region has the DNA TGTGCCACCCAAAACACAGGCGAACCGGACAATGAGCAGTTCTTC. Its protein product is CATQNTGEPDNEQFF. V and J are TRBV15 and TRBJ2-1, with D tentatively TRBD1 (5 bases). V gave up 8 bases and J gave up 5 bases, with 19 bases separating them. The V gene's germline CDR1 is LNHNV and CDR2 YYDKDF (reference sequence). CDR3 length equals 15 residues.

This clone was counted a single time. The rearrangement links TRBV7-9 to TRBJ2-3; TRBD2 matches 8 bases. CDR1 SEHNR and CDR2 FQNEAQ come from the germline V gene (reference sequence). The V segment lost 7 bases and the J segment 4 bases; nucleotides outside the gene matches: 16. CDR3 length equals 17 residues. The CDR3 sequence: CASNPPGGGGPPDTQYF. In nucleotides, the CDR3 is TGTGCCAGCAACCCCCCGGGAGGGGGAGGGCCCCCAGATACGCAGTATTTT.

The J gene is TRBJ2-7, the V gene TRBV10-3; 7 bases fit TRBD2. The CDR3 runs 16 residues. Trimming at V came to 3 bases and at J to 0 bases, leaving 8 bases not matched to a gene. Germline values: CDR1 ENHRY, CDR2 SYGVKD. The CDR3 reads CAISDRVAGSSYEQYF. The DNA of the CDR3 is TGTGCCATCAGTGACCGAGTAGCGGGTTCCTCCTACGAGCAGTACTTC.

This rearrangement joins TRBV15 to TRBJ2-2; possible D gene TRBD1, 5 bases. Trimming removed 1 base from V and 0 bases from J, with 12 bases in between. From germline, CDR1 is LNHNV and CDR2 YYDKDF (reference sequence). There are 17 residues in the CDR3. In DNA form, the CDR3 reads TGTGCCACCAGCAGAGTAAGGGGCGGAGCGAACACCGGGGAGCTGTTTTTT. Its translation: CATSRVRGGANTGELFF.

The rearrangement uses TRBV19 and TRBJ1-5; a possible D gene is TRBD1 (6 bases). V was shortened by 3 bases and J by 0 bases, with 6 bases between the two germline ends. CDR3 length: 14 amino acids. Germline CDR1 LNHDA, CDR2 SQIVND (reference sequence). The CDR3 loop is CASSMDSSNQPQHF. DNA for the CDR3: TGTGCCAGTAGTATGGACAGTAGCAATCAGCCCCAGCATTTT.

This sequence joins TRBV6-2 or TRBV6-3 and TRBJ2-3; weak D call: TRBD2 (6 bases). This CDR3 is built from 13 residues. Trimming took 5 bases from V and 9 from J, leaving 15 bases between them. Germline V lookup: CDR1 MNHEY, CDR2 SVGEGT. As DNA, the CDR3 is TGTGCCAGCAGTCGATTCGGGGGAGAGACGCAGTATTTT. This encodes CASSRFGGETQYF.

The V call is TRBV7-9, the J call TRBJ2-2; 14 bases match TRBD2. CDR1 and CDR2 from the germline V gene are SEHNR and FQNEAQ (reference sequence). V was pared by 5 bases and J by 2 bases, with 7 bases of the junction left unmatched. The CDR3 is 18 amino acids. This chain's CDR3 is CASSTSGLAGGNTGELFF. The CDR3 DNA reads as TGTGCCAGCAGCACCAGCGGACTAGCGGGAGGCAACACCGGGGAGCTGTTTTTT.

V and J are TRBV30 and TRBJ1-4; D perhaps matches TRBD1 (6 bases). Per germline, CDR1 GTSNPN and CDR2 SVGIG (reference sequence). V lost 3 bases and J 8 bases, leaving 13 bases between the germline ends. CDR3 length: 13 amino acids. The CDR3 loop reads CAWSSGAGEKLFF. The CDR3, as DNA: TGTGCCTGGAGCTCAGGGGCGGGCGAAAAACTGTTTTTT.

The chain joins TRBV5-1 to TRBJ2-7, with D possibly being TRBD2 (5 bases). V gave up 4 bases and J gave up 3 bases, with 17 bases separating them. The CDR3 totals 15 residues. CDR1 and CDR2 (germline): SGHRS, YFSETQ. The CDR3 reads CASSPSMRESYEQYF. DNA of the CDR3: TGCGCCAGCAGCCCGTCCATGAGGGAGAGCTACGAGCAGTACTTC.

This rearrangement joins TRBV6-5 to TRBJ2-2, with D possibly being TRBD2 (6 bases). V was trimmed by 9 bases and J by 6 bases, leaving 8 bases between them. Per the germline V gene, CDR1 is MNHEY and CDR2 is SVGAGI. This CDR3 spans 11 amino acids. The CDR3 bases are TGTGCCAGTAAGCGGGCCGGGGAGCTGTTTTTT. Amino acids: CASKRAGELFF.

The V call is TRBV7-8, the J call TRBJ1-1; TRBD1 might be the D (5 bases). Germline CDR1 and CDR2: SGHVS and FQNEAQ. The germline V and J ends were trimmed by 5 bases and 4 bases, with 17 bases remaining between them. The CDR3 has 15 residues. CDR3 loop: CASSPRGAPITEAFF. The DNA of the CDR3 is TGTGCCAGCAGCCCCCGCGGGGCGCCTATCACTGAAGCTTTCTTT.

The chain combines TRBV11-3 with TRBJ2-5; 8 bases match TRBD1. J was trimmed by 5 bases and V by 1 base; bases with no gene match: 12. This CDR3 has 17 amino acids. Germline V gene sequence: CDR1 SGHNT, CDR2 YENEEA. CDR3 sequence: CASSLAGGQGSSETQYF. In DNA, the CDR3 is TGTGCCAGCAGCTTAGCCGGAGGACAGGGTTCCTCCGAGACCCAGTACTTC. The full variable domain, in which reference TRBV11-3 and TRBJ2-5 provide the parts outside the CDR3, is EAGVVQSPRYKIIEKKQPVAFWCNPISGHNTLYWYLQNLGQGPELLIRYENEEAVDDSQLPKDRFSAERLKGVDSTLKIQPAELGDSAVYLCASSLAGGQGSSETQYFGPGTRLLVL.

V is TRBV11-2 and J is TRBJ1-1; TRBD1 matches at 7 bases. Looked up from germline, CDR1 is SGHAT and CDR2 is FQNNGV. There are 13 residues in the CDR3. V dropped 5 bases and J dropped 4; count of bases not matched to a gene: 4. The CDR3 DNA is TGTGCCAGCAGCCGGAACAGGGGCACTGAAGCTTTCTTT. Translating gives CASSRNRGTEAFF.

The CDR3 region has the DNA TGTGCCAGCAGCCAACAAACCCAGGGAAAGCAGTACTTC. Protein product: CASSQQTQGKQYF. This rearrangement joins TRBV3-1 (or the pseudogene TRBV3-2) to TRBJ2-7; D is possibly TRBD1 (5 bases). V gave up 2 bases and J gave up 8 bases, with 13 bases separating them. CDR1 is LGHDT and CDR2 is YNNKEL in the germline V gene (reference sequence). The CDR3 covers 13 residues.

The gene calls are TRBV4-2 and TRBJ2-1; 13 bases fit TRBD2. Germline V gene lookup returns CDR1 LGHNA and CDR2 YNFKEQ. The CDR3 totals 17 residues. The trim removed 1 base at V and 5 bases at J, leaving 5 bases unmatched. The CDR3 is CASSQAVGTSGDNEQFF. CDR3 nucleotides: TGTGCCAGCAGCCAAGCTGTGGGGACTAGCGGGGACAATGAGCAGTTCTTC.

The rearrangement uses TRBV27 and TRBJ1-2, with 7 bases aligning to TRBD1. The germline CDR1 and CDR2 sequences are MNHEY and SMNVEV (reference sequence). This CDR3 spans 15 amino acids. The J segment lost 2 bases and the V segment lost 6 bases, leaving 9 bases of the junction unmatched. CDR3 DNA: TGTGCCAGCAGAGCAAGGGACAGCTCAAACTATGGCTACACCTTC. Protein: CASRARDSSNYGYTF.

The DNA of the CDR3 is TGTGCCATCAGTGCGGGACATTTGGCTAATGAAAAACTGTTTTTT. This gives the protein CAISAGHLANEKLFF. V is TRBV10-3 and J is TRBJ1-4; tentatively, D is TRBD1 (6 bases). Trimming removed 4 bases from V and 3 bases from J, with 12 bases in between. Germline V gene lookup returns CDR1 ENHRY and CDR2 SYGVKD. This CDR3 spans 15 amino acids.

CDR3 in DNA: TGTGCCAGCAGTTACGGGGGACTAGGGAGCTACACCTTC. It specifies CASSYGGLGSYTF. V and J are TRBV6-5 and TRBJ1-2, with D perhaps matching TRBD1 (5 bases). CDR3 size: 13 residues. Germline assignment: CDR1 MNHEY and CDR2 SVGAGI. Trimming took 2 bases from V and 9 from J, leaving 13 bases between them.

The V call is TRBV24-1, the J call TRBJ2-5; 10 bases map to TRBD1. The CDR3 loop spans 18 amino acids. Germline trimming cut 3 bases from V and 4 bases from J; bases unmatched to any gene: 13. Per the germline V gene, CDR1 is KGHDR and CDR2 is SFDVKD. The CDR3 coding sequence is TGTGCCACCAGTGATCCTTCCGGGACAGGGGTGTCTCGAGAGACCCAGTACTTC. This sequence encodes CATSDPSGTGVSRETQYF.

V gene TRBV10-2 combines with J gene TRBJ2-1; D perhaps matches TRBD1 (5 bases). The length of the CDR3 is 11 residues. In germline, CDR1 is WSHSY, CDR2 SAAADI. V was cut by 6 bases and J by 9 bases, with 9 bases left in between. CDR3 protein: CASRRQFEQFF. In nucleotides, the CDR3 is TGCGCCAGCAGAAGACAGTTTGAGCAGTTCTTC.

V gene TRBV27 combines with J gene TRBJ2-1; D is possibly TRBD1 (6 bases). The CDR3 sequence is 16 residues long. Deletions cut 1 base from V and 2 bases from J, with 12 bases between. Germline CDR1 MNHEY, CDR2 SMNVEV (reference sequence). The CDR3 loop is CASSLWGTGTYNEQFF. The CDR3 DNA follows: TGTGCCAGCAGTTTATGGGGAACAGGGACCTACAATGAGCAGTTCTTC.

The chain links TRBV2 to TRBJ2-3, with TRBD2 as a possible D gene (5 bases). V lost 3 bases, J lost 4 bases, and 11 bases lay in between. The CDR3 extends over 14 amino acids. The germline V gene has CDR1 SNHLY and CDR2 FYNNEI. CDR3 region: CASSDNVRADTQYF. Written as DNA, the CDR3 is TGTGCCAGCAGTGACAATGTGAGGGCAGATACGCAGTATTTT.

The chain uses TRBV2 and TRBJ1-1, with D unclear. CDR1 and CDR2 from the germline V gene are SNHLY and FYNNEI. Trimming left V 2 bases short and J 6 bases short, with 7 bases between. The CDR3 loop spans 12 amino acids. The CDR3 DNA reads as TGTGCCAGCAGTGAATTATATGCTGAAGCTTTCTTT. It yields the protein CASSELYAEAFF.

The chain joins TRBV18 to TRBJ1-1, with 7 positions matching TRBD1. Germline V CDR1 and CDR2: KGHSH, LQKENI. This CDR3 is built from 13 residues. J gave up 1 base and V 5 bases, and 1 base lay outside the gene matches. The CDR3 DNA follows: TGTGCCAGCTCAGCAGGGGGGAACACTGAAGCTTTCTTT. It yields the protein CASSAGGNTEAFF.

The gene calls are TRBV2 and TRBJ2-1, with 13 bases lining up with TRBD2. The CDR3 has 18 amino acids. Germline V gives CDR1 SNHLY, CDR2 FYNNEI. V lost 8 bases and J lost 0; bases outside the gene matches: 10. The DNA of the CDR3 is TGTGCCAGCCGAGGACTAGCGGGAGCCAGTAGCTCCTACAATGAGCAGTTCTTC. This translates into CASRGLAGASSSYNEQFF.

The chain recombines TRBV5-1 with TRBJ1-2; no definite D call. Germline V gives CDR1 SGHRS, CDR2 YFSETQ. The V end was cut by 4 bases, the J end by 4 bases, with 11 bases between. The CDR3 loop spans 13 amino acids. CDR3 in amino acids: CASSPPTGYGYTF. DNA for the CDR3: TGCGCCAGCAGCCCACCAACCGGCTATGGCTACACCTTC. Combining the CDR3 with reference TRBV5-1 and TRBJ1-2 gives the whole variable domain KAGVTQTPRYLIKTRGQQVTLSCSPISGHRSVSWYQQTPGQGLQFLFEYFSETQRNKGNFPGRFSGRQFSNSRSEMNVSTLELGDSALYLCASSPPTGYGYTFGSGTRLTVV.

The chain uses TRBV14 and TRBJ2-1, with 10 nucleotides matching TRBD2. Germline-derived CDR1 and CDR2 are SGHDN and FVKESK. V was pared by 5 bases and J by 8 bases, with 15 bases of the junction left unmatched. This CDR3 has 17 amino acids. CDR3 residues: CASSKVFLAGAIDEQFF. DNA for the CDR3: TGTGCCAGCAGCAAAGTCTTCCTAGCGGGAGCGATAGATGAGCAGTTCTTC.